This T cell receptor beta chain came from a study of regulatory and conventional T cells in RAG deficiency. Study-wide findings and caveats: RAG-deficient patients showed markedly lower Shannon entropy and higher Simpson indices than control T-cell subsets. Shorter CDR3s in all patient subsets; >85% Treg-Tconv overlap in Omenn. Omenn CD25-high CD127-low cells may be activated cells, not true Tregs.

The germline gives CDR1 LNHDA, CDR2 SQIVND (reference sequence). V lost 5 bases to trimming and J lost 7 bases; unmatched junction nucleotides: 7. The CDR3 is 15 amino acids. In regard to this clone: Its antigen is currently unknown.

Sequencing was performed with immunoSEQ multiplex PCR; in TCRdb, only in-frame clones are kept and a portion is missing. The sample lists over 15,000 clones, roughly 87% seen once, with roughly 1.4% in the top ten. Genomic DNA came from blood regulatory T cells gated CD4+ CD25-high CD127-low. The data also belong to a second study, concerning regulatory T cells. Per that study: The PCR used 52 TRBV and 13 TRBJ primers. Patient repertoires had restricted TRB V-J pairs and skewed V and J usage, most in Tregs.

This clonotype was obtained from a human donor in good health. The chain combines TRBV19 with TRBJ1-3; the match to TRBD1 covers 11 bases. The specimen sequenced was Tregs sorted from blood. The chain's CDR3 is CASSPGRDRGNTIYF. CDR3 in DNA: TGTGCCAGTAGTCCAGGCCGGGACAGGGGGAACACCATATATTTT.